The sequence of this T cell receptor (beta chain) was determined in a study of blood T cell repertoires in COVID-19. Whole-study context: T cells, B-cell-depleted T cells, or PBMCs provided the cDNA or gDNA that served as material.

TCRdb's table, derived via immunoSEQ multiplex PCR, lists solely in-frame clones and lacks some. The sample has 400,000 to 450,000 clones; around 88% are singletons. With 1 base clipped from V and 5 bases from J, the junction kept 1 base outside the gene matches. The CDR3 loop spans 14 amino acids. Germline V gene lookup returns CDR1 KGHSH and CDR2 LQKENI. This clone appeared a single time. J is TRBJ1-1 and V is TRBV18; 10 positions agree with TRBD1. The clonotype originates from a woman aged 50 to 60 with COVID-19, enrolled during active disease. The source material was peripheral blood. The CDR3: CASSPRGQGTEAFF. DNA of the CDR3: TGTGCCAGCTCACCACGGGGACAGGGGACTGAAGCTTTCTTT.